This T cell receptor (beta chain) emerged from a study of blood T cell repertoires in COVID-19. Participants came from about 24 US areas, aged roughly 18 to 95 years. Repertoires were generated with immunoSEQ multiplex PCR, while TCRdb's copy carries only in-frame clones and drops some. The table lists around 330,000 clones, 90% of them singletons. The ends were cut back, 2 bases at V and 2 bases at J, with 10 bases in the middle. This CDR3 has 14 amino acids. Germline CDR1 and CDR2: SGHVS and FQNEAQ. The V gene is TRBV7-8, the J gene TRBJ2-7; TRBD1 might be the D (6 bases). Sequences were obtained from PBMCs or T cells enriched from blood (not recorded which). This receptor was obtained from a man in his 60s who had recovered from COVID-19. The CDR3 loop is CASSLHRQAYEQYF. CDR3 sequence (DNA): TGTGCCAGCAGCTTACACCGACAGGCCTACGAGCAGTACTTC. Together with reference TRBV7-8 and TRBJ2-7, the CDR3 gives the full variable domain: GAGVSQSPRYKVAKRGQDVALRCDPISGHVSLFWYQQALGQGPEFLTYFQNEAQLDKSGLPSDRFFAERPEGSVSTLKIQRTQQEDSAVYLCASSLHRQAYEQYFGPGTRLTVT.